Listed below are T cell receptor beta chains from one sample, sequenced in a study of human T cells and chemical hapten exposure. Each CDR3 protein is one row after TCRdb ran MiXCR on the RACE reads. The repertoire includes 85,000 to 100,000 distinct CDR3 sequences, 10% to 11% of them detected once, and around 3.1% sits in the top ten. Sequencing used whole blood, obtained in connection with sensitization to the hapten diphenylcyclopropenone (DPC). The origin of the receptors is a woman between 55 and 75 years old with alopecia areata. Some clones in this sample may be carry-over from other donors' samples. The conserved cysteine and the conserved F or W are not part of the CDR3 here. The order of the fields is CDR3 protein, V gene, CDR3 length.

CDR3aa: ASSLGEVYGYT
v_gene: TRBV12-3/TRBV12-4
len: 11

CDR3aa: ASSLLSGTGYNSPLH
v_gene: TRBV27
len: 15

CDR3aa: ASSESYEQY
v_gene: TRBV10-2
len: 9

CDR3aa: AWSVLWAQARF
v_gene: TRBV30
len: 11

CDR3aa: ASTPRGVDEKLF
v_gene: TRBV5-8
len: 12

CDR3aa: ASSPEWASTEAF
v_gene: TRBV18
len: 12

CDR3aa: ASSPRTSGGRSDTQY
v_gene: TRBV7-9
len: 15

CDR3aa: ASSWDRYTDTQY
v_gene: TRBV5-1
len: 12

CDR3aa: ASSLVGDRIRAGHYNEQF
v_gene: TRBV7-9
len: 18

CDR3aa: ASSYGQGQGYT
v_gene: TRBV6-6
len: 11

CDR3aa: ASSLLGLAVGELF
v_gene: TRBV7-2
len: 13

CDR3aa: ASKAPWAPDSGILF
v_gene: TRBV2
len: 14

CDR3aa: ATSDGGNQPQH
v_gene: TRBV24-1
len: 11

CDR3aa: ASSAGHTLRGYT
v_gene: TRBV18
len: 12

CDR3aa: ASSQVWGDRNQPQH
v_gene: TRBV4-1
len: 14

CDR3aa: ASSQEVTGELF
v_gene: TRBV3-1
len: 11

CDR3aa: ASSFGGHQPQH
v_gene: TRBV12-3/TRBV12-4
len: 11

CDR3aa: SVVASDGYT
v_gene: TRBV29-1
len: 9

CDR3aa: ASSATGELF
v_gene: TRBV19
len: 9

CDR3aa: SASSQGMNQPQH
v_gene: TRBV20-1
len: 12

CDR3aa: ASSFRWGLGTDTQY
v_gene: TRBV7-2
len: 14

CDR3aa: SAPTGTALSGYT
v_gene: TRBV20-1
len: 12

CDR3aa: ASSQARAPNTGELF
v_gene: TRBV6-5
len: 14

CDR3aa: RFASGGGAWELF
v_gene: TRBV29-1
len: 12

CDR3aa: ASSFEEGETQY
v_gene: TRBV12-3/TRBV12-4
len: 11

CDR3aa: ASSSQAGNEQF
v_gene: TRBV5-6
len: 11

CDR3aa: ASRPPGHRETQY
v_gene: TRBV7-2
len: 12

CDR3aa: ASSYSDYAADTQY
v_gene: TRBV6-5
len: 13

CDR3aa: ASSKAMTGGPCRDTQY
v_gene: TRBV21-1
len: 16

CDR3aa: ASSTQREGNYGYT
v_gene: TRBV19
len: 13

CDR3aa: ASSYQGRTQY
v_gene: TRBV6-5
len: 10

CDR3aa: SVAGGWRSDTQY
v_gene: TRBV29-1
len: 12

CDR3aa: ASSLEGQSGGGYT
v_gene: TRBV7-2
len: 13

CDR3aa: ASSLVQGKYGYT
v_gene: TRBV5-1
len: 12

CDR3aa: SADMDRGDGYT
v_gene: TRBV29-1
len: 11

CDR3aa: VTSGGLSQPQH
v_gene: TRBV27
len: 11